The 5 T cell receptor beta chains in this list originate from one sample, sequenced in a study of T cell responses to AZD1222 COVID-19 vaccine. Here immunoSEQ multiplex PCR was the method, and the copy in TCRdb shows in-frame clones only, minus some. The data hold 150,000 or so clones, with roughly nine tenths observed a single time. Sequenced material: peripheral blood, taken on day 0 of AZD1222 vaccination. These receptors all stem from an adult in good health.

The chain carries TRBV15 and TRBJ2-7, with 9 bases aligning to TRBD1. The CDR3 covers 17 residues. Losses at the gene ends were 0 bases for V and 3 bases for J; bases not matched to a gene: 9. Per the germline V gene, CDR1 is LNHNV and CDR2 is YYDKDF (reference sequence). The CDR3 region has the DNA TGTGCCACCAGCAGAGATCTGGGCACAGGGGGCCACTACGAGCAGTACTTC. Its translation: CATSRDLGTGGHYEQYF.

V is TRBV27 and J is TRBJ2-5; 7 bases are shared with TRBD2. CDR3 length equals 15 residues. With 5 bases clipped from V and 4 bases from J, the junction kept 10 bases outside the gene matches. Germline loops: CDR1 MNHEY, CDR2 SMNVEV (reference sequence). The CDR3: CASSPGTTSTETQYF. CDR3 DNA: TGTGCCAGCAGTCCCGGAACGACTAGCACAGAGACCCAGTACTTC.

The J gene is TRBJ2-7, the V gene TRBV19, with no clear D. Between the trimmed V and J ends, which lost 8 bases and 0 bases, there was a span of 8 bases. The germline CDR1 and CDR2 sequences are LNHDA and SQIVND (reference sequence). This CDR3 spans 12 amino acids. CDR3 amino acids: CASRASSYEQYF. The CDR3 coding sequence is TGTGCCAGTCGGGCTAGCTCCTACGAGCAGTACTTC.

There are a few counts of this clone. The rearrangement uses TRBV10-3 and TRBJ2-5, with 8 bases aligning to TRBD2. The J segment lost 5 bases and the V segment lost 5 bases, leaving 7 bases of the junction unmatched. This CDR3 has 14 residues. CDR1 is ENHRY, CDR2 SYGVKD, per germline. The DNA of the CDR3 is TGTGCCATCAGTCCAGGGCCGGGGGGGGAGACCCAGTACTTC. This translates into CAISPGPGGETQYF.

The V and J genes are TRBV18 and TRBJ1-2; no firm D call. The CDR3 totals 14 residues. V gave up 0 bases and J gave up 4 bases, with 9 bases separating them. CDR1 is KGHSH, CDR2 LQKENI, per germline. The CDR3 protein is CASSPPGVSYGYTF. CDR3 DNA: TGTGCCAGCTCACCACCCGGGGTGAGCTATGGCTACACCTTC.